These T cell receptor beta chains were read from a single sample in a study of T cell responses to AZD1222 COVID-19 vaccine. Clones were read by immunoSEQ multiplex PCR, and TCRdb kept only the in-frame ones, dropping some. The sample carries 150,000 or so clones, about nine tenths recorded once. Sequences were derived from peripheral blood, sampled on day 0 of AZD1222 vaccination. The origin of the receptors is an adult in good health. Both conserved end residues are part of each CDR3. A D gene is named only where the DNA matches it firmly.

cdr3_length j_call d_call v_call cdr3_nt cdr3_aa
13 TRBJ2-3 . TRBV5-5 TGTGCCAGCAGGCGGGGTGGCACAGATACGCAGTATTTT CASRRGGTDTQYF
13 TRBJ1-5 TRBD1 TRBV6-6 TGTGCCAGCAGTGACAGGGGGGGACAGCCCCAGCATTTT CASSDRGGQPQHF
15 TRBJ2-3 TRBD2 TRBV29-1 TGCAGCGTTCAGGGACTAGCGGCTAGCACAGATACGCAGTATTTT CSVQGLAASTDTQYF
12 TRBJ1-3 . TRBV29-1 TGCAGCGTTGAGCTACAGGGAAACACCATATATTTT CSVELQGNTIYF
15 TRBJ1-5 . TRBV6-5 TGTGCCAGCAGTTACGGTCCGGGGGGGAATCAGCCCCAGCATTTT CASSYGPGGNQPQHF
14 TRBJ2-7 . TRBV5-1 TGCGCCAGCAGCTTAGGTATTCAGGGGTACGAGCAGTACTTC CASSLGIQGYEQYF
14 TRBJ1-2 . TRBV27 TGTGCCAGCAGTCCCACGGGACAACCGTATGGCTACACCTTC CASSPTGQPYGYTF
15 TRBJ1-1 . TRBV5-1 TGCGCCAGCAAAAGGAGGGTCCAGGAAAACACTGAAGCTTTCTTT CASKRRVQENTEAFF
14 TRBJ1-2 . TRBV6-6 TGTGCCAGCACCCAGCCTGAGACCCTCTATGGCTACACCTTC CASTQPETLYGYTF
13 TRBJ1-2 TRBD1 TRBV2 TGTGCCAGCGGTTCGGACAGGGGCTATGGCTACACCTTC CASGSDRGYGYTF